This T cell receptor (beta chain) was identified in a study of CD8+ T cells in alopecia areata (dated by TCRdb to the late 2010s). Study-level background: Treated patients were enrolled in an open-label pilot trial of oral tofacitinib at 5 to 10 mg twice daily for moderate-to-severe alopecia areata. Scalp clonality was compared across normal scalp (n=4), patchy alopecia areata scalp (n=8), and alopecia totalis/universalis scalp (n=8). RNA was obtained with the PAXgene miRNA kit for fixed scalp, the miRNeasy kit for PBMCs, and the RNeasy kit for mouse skin. TCRbeta CDR3 regions were amplified by immunoSEQ multiplex PCR with 35 Vbeta forward and 13 Jbeta reverse primers. High-throughput TCRbeta sequencing was used to examine T cell clonal expansion in alopecia areata in both the C3H/HeJ mouse model and human patients. Tofacitinib was given for 6 to 18 months, followed by 6 months of follow-up off drug to assess delayed response and recurrence. Patients on tofacitinib were biopsied at baseline and after 4 and 24 weeks of treatment, and several of the patients also had a later scalp biopsy. In humans, TCRbeta sequencing was performed on scalp tissue and on sorted CD4+ and CD8+ peripheral blood T cells from healthy controls and from patients with patchy or totalis/universalis alopecia areata. What the research found in general, with its limitations: Resident alphabeta T cells in normal human skin are also sequenced, complicating scalp TCR repertoire analysis, unlike mouse skin dominated by gammadelta T cells. TCR sequences shared between patients were less clear than in mice, possibly partly because of HLA diversity in the patient population. Compared with normal scalp, lesional scalp, particularly in alopecia totalis/universalis, had higher clonality and more expanded CD8+ clones, which suggests antigenic drive.

This clone was seen ten or more times. No antigen is known for it. No much larger clone is present one base from it, and per-base qualities are unavailable. The time point label corresponds to: baseline before oral tofacitinib. From alopecia areata patients, peripheral blood was collected along with lesional scalp punch biopsies. PBMCs were separated by density centrifugation and stained for CD3, CD4 and CD8, after which CD4+ and CD8+ T cells were sorted on a FACSAria. V drops 4 bases and J drops 0 bases, leaving 15 bases in between. The CDR1 and CDR2 encoded by the germline V gene are MNHEY and SVGAGI. The CDR3, from cysteine to phenylalanine, totals 16 residues. Only the CDR3 DNA is retained, 48 bases long and in frame from the first base. The library came from the immunoSEQ multiplex PCR assay. RNA was extracted from all samples and reverse transcribed into cDNA, which served as template for TCR sequencing. First-strand cDNA was synthesized with SuperScript III using a 2:1 mix of oligo-dT and random hexamers. A synthetic immune receptor repertoire was used to measure amplification bias, and any remaining bias was corrected computationally. The authors' analysis ran thus. Raw reads were preprocessed for error removal, and CDR3 was defined according to IMGT conventions as running from the conserved cysteine to phenylalanine. To get clonality, Shannon entropy was normalized by log2 of the number of productive unique TCRs and the result was subtracted from 1. Scalp TCRbeta sequences were cross-referenced with sorted blood CD4 and CD8 repertoires so that the CD4 or CD8 identity of scalp clones could be inferred. TCRdb mirrors the immuneACCESS table, restricted to in-frame sequences. Some clones are absent from its copies; in checked studies, under half trace to an unresolved V gene, and the reason for the others is unknown. The D gene and trimming were derived from the DNA, and the V and J assignments and clone size from that table. This sample gives roughly 140,000 clones in total; roughly 46% of them show up just once. Less than 1% of the sample is held by the ten biggest clonotypes.

The TCR was taken from a human donor with alopecia areata. Recombination connected TRBV6-5 to TRBJ1-1; TRBD1 is possibly the D segment (5 matching bases). The sequencing used CD4+ T cells sorted from blood, collected at week 0. CDR3 loop: CASSSSGYRMNTEAFF. The bases are TGTGCCAGCAGTTCCTCAGGGTATCGGATGAACACTGAAGCTTTCTTT.